Here is one T cell receptor beta chain with its context. The antigen is unknown. This sample is part of a study of T cell responses to AZD1222 COVID-19 vaccine. Regarding the study as a whole: Baseline antibody screening turned up just six or seven seropositive AZD1222 recipients. In a largely white British group with more females than males, clonal diversity was possibly underestimated. Variant regions that are unmutated are reportedly the target of nearly half of spike-specific TCRs. Repertoire collection took place solely once the T cell response had peaked.

The V segment lost 6 bases and the J segment 7 bases; nucleotides outside the gene matches: 8. The CDR3 loop spans 14 amino acids. CDR1 KGHSH and CDR2 LQKENI come from the germline V gene. The assay was immunoSEQ multiplex PCR, and TCRdb's table has in-frame clones only and misses some. There are hundreds of thousands of clones in the sample; 90% to 95% occur only once, and 0.9% to 1.1% lies in the top ten. The TCR originated in an adult in good health. The chain carries TRBV18 and TRBJ1-4; 7 nucleotides agree with TRBD1. The starting material was peripheral blood, obtained on day 0 of MenACWY control vaccination. CDR3 residues: CASSQDRESEKLFF. The CDR3 DNA reads as TGTGCCAGCTCGCAAGACAGGGAGAGTGAAAAACTGTTTTTT.